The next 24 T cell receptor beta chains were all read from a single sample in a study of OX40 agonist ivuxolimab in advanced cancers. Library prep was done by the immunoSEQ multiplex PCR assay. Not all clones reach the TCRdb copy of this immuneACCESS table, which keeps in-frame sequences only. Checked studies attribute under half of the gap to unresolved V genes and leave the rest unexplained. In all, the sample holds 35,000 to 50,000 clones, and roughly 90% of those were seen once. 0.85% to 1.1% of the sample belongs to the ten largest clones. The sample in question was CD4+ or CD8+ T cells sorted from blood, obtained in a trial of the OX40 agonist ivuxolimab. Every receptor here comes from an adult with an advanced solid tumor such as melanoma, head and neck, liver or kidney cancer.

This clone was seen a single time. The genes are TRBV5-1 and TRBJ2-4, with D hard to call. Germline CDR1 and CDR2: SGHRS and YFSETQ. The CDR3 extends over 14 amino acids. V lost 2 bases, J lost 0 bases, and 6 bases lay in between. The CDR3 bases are TGCGCCAGCAGCTTAGATCAAGCCAAAAACATTCAGTACTTC. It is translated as CASSLDQAKNIQYF.

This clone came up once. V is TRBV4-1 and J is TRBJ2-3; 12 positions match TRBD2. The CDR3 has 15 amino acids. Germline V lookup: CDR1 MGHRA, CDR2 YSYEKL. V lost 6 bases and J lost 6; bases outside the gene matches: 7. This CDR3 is CASSHLAGGQDTQYF. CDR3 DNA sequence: TGCGCCAGCAGTCATCTAGCGGGAGGGCAGGATACGCAGTATTTT.

CDR3 in DNA: TGTGCCAGCAGTCAAACGACAGGTCTTTCCTACGAGCAGTACTTC. Amino acid sequence: CASSQTTGLSYEQYF. The V gene is TRBV28, the J gene TRBJ2-7; TRBD1 is a possible D gene (6 bases). The CDR3 covers 15 residues. Deletions cut 5 bases from V and 1 base from J, with 15 bases between. Germline-derived CDR1 and CDR2 are MDHEN and SYDVKM.

CDR3 in DNA: TGTGCCAGCAGTATTATTGGAGAGACCCAGTACTTC. As protein: CASSIIGETQYF. The genes are TRBV27 and TRBJ2-5; no clear D. The germline V and J ends were trimmed by 5 bases and 4 bases, with 8 bases remaining between them. Per germline, CDR1 MNHEY and CDR2 SMNVEV (reference sequence). The CDR3 consists of 12 residues.

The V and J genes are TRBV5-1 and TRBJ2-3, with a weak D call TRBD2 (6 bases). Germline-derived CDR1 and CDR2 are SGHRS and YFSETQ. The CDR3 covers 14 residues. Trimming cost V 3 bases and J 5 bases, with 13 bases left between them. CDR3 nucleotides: TGCGCCAGCAGCTGGGGGGTGAGCGGAGATACGCAGTATTTT. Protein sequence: CASSWGVSGDTQYF.

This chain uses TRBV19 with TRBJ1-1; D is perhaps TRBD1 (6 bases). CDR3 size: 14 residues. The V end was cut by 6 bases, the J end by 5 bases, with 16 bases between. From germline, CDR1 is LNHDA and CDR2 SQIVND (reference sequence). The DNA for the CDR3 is TGTGCCAGTAGAGGGTCAGGGGCAAAGACTGAAGCTTTCTTT. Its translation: CASRGSGAKTEAFF.

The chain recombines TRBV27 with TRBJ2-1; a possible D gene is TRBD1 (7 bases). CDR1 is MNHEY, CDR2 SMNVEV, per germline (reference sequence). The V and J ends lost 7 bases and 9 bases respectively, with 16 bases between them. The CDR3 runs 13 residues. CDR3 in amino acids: CASNSRQGGEQFF. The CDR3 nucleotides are TGTGCCAGCAACTCAAGACAGGGAGGTGAGCAGTTCTTC.

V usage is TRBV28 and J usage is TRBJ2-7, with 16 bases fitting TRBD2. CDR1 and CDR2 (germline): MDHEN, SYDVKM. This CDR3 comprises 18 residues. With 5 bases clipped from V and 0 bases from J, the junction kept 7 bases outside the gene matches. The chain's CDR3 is CASSPPGLAGGLSYEQYF. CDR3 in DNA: TGTGCCAGCAGTCCACCGGGACTAGCGGGAGGGCTCTCCTACGAGCAGTACTTC. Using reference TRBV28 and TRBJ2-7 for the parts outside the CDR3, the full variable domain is DVKVTQSSRYLVKRTGEKVFLECVQDMDHENMFWYRQDPGLGLRLIYFSYDVKMKEKGDIPEGYSVSREKKERFSLILESASTNQTSMYLCASSPPGLAGGLSYEQYFGPGTRLTVT.

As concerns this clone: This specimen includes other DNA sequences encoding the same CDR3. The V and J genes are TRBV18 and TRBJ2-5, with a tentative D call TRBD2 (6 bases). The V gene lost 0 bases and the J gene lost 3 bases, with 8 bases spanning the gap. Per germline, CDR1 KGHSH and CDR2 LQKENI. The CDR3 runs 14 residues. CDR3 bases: TGTGCCAGCTCACCACCGCGCGGGAAAGAGACCCAGTACTTC. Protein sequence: CASSPPRGKETQYF.

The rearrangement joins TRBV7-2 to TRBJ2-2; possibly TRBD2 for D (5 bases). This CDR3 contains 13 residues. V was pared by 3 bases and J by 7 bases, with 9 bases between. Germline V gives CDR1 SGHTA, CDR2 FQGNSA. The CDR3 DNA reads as TGTGCCAGCAGCTTTTCCGGGATCGGGGAGCTGTTTTTT. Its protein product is CASSFSGIGELFF.

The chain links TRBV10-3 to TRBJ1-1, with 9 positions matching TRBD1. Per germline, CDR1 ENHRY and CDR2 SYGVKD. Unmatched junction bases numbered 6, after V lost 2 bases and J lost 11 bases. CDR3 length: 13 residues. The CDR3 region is CAISEGRQGGAFF. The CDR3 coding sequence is TGTGCCATCAGTGAGGGAAGACAGGGGGGGGCTTTCTTT.

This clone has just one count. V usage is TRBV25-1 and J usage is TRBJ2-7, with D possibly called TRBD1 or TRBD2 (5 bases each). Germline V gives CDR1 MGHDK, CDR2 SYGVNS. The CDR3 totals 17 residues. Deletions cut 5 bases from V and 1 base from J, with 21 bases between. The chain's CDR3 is CASSPPSRGVASYEQYF. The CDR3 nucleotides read TGTGCCAGCAGTCCACCATCGAGGGGAGTAGCGTCCTACGAGCAGTACTTC.

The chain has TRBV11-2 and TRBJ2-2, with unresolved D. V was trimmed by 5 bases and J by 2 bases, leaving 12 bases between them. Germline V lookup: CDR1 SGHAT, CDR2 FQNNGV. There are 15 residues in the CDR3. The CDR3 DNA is TGTGCCAGCAGCCCCGATAACAGCAACACCGGGGAGCTGTTTTTT. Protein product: CASSPDNSNTGELFF.

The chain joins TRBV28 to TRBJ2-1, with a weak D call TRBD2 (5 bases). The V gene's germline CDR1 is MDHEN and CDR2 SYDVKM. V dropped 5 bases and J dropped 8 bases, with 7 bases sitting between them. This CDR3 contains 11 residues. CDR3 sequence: CASSLEDEQFF. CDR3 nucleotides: TGTGCCAGCAGTCTGGAGGATGAGCAGTTCTTC.

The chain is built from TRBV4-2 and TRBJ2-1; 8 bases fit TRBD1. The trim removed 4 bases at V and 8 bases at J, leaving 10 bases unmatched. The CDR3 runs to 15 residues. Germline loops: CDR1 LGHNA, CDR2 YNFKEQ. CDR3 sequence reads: CASSPRTGRGDEQFF. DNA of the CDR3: TGTGCCAGCAGCCCGAGGACAGGGCGCGGCGATGAGCAGTTCTTC.

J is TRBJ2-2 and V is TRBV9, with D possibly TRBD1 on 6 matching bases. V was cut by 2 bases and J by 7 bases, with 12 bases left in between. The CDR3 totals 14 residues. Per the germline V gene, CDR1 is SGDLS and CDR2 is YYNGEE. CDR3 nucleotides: TGTGCCAGCAGCGTCTTGGGGGCCGACGGGGAGCTGTTTTTT. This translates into CASSVLGADGELFF.

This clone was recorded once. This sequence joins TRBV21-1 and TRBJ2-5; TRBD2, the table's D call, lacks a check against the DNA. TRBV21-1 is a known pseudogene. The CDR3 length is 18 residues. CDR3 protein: CASSKGLAVGGYQETQYF. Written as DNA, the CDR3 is TGTGCCAGCAGCAAGGGACTAGCGGTGGGGGGGTACCAAGAGACCCAGTACTTC.

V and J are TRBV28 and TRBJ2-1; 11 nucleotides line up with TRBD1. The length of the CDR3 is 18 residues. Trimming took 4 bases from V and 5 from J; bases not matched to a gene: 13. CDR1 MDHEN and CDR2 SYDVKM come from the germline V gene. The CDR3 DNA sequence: TGTGCCAGCAGTTGGACAGGGGGCGCGAGTAGCGGAGACAATGAGCAGTTCTTC. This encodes CASSWTGGASSGDNEQFF.

The CDR3: CASNGGRDYNEQFF. CDR3 in DNA: TGTGCCAGCAACGGCGGACGGGACTACAATGAGCAGTTCTTC. The chain couples TRBV4-2 to TRBJ2-1; tentatively, D is TRBD2 (5 bases). The germline V and J ends were trimmed by 7 bases and 3 bases, with 13 bases remaining between them. Per the germline V gene, CDR1 is LGHNA and CDR2 is YNFKEQ. This CDR3 is 14 amino acids long.

The CDR3 is CASSIIAVPNTGELFF. The CDR3 DNA follows: TGTGCCAGTAGTATTATCGCGGTCCCGAACACCGGGGAGCTGTTTTTT. The rearrangement joins TRBV19 to TRBJ2-2; D gene ambiguous. Germline CDR1 reads LNHDA; CDR2 reads SQIVND (reference sequence). The V and J ends lost 3 bases and 0 bases respectively, with 11 bases between them. The CDR3 runs 16 residues.

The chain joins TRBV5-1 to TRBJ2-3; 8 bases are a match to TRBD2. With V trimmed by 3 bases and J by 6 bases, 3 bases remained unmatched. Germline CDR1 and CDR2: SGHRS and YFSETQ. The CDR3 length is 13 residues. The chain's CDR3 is CASSYSGTDTQYF. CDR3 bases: TGCGCCAGCAGCTATAGCGGGACGGATACGCAGTATTTT.

The CDR3 region has the DNA TGTGCCAGCAGCCACAGATCCGAAGCTTTCTTT. It is translated as CASSHRSEAFF. The rearrangement links TRBV14 to TRBJ1-1; D unclear. The CDR3 totals 11 residues. V was trimmed by 3 bases and J by 8 bases, leaving 7 bases between them. Germline CDR1 is SGHDN and CDR2 is FVKESK.

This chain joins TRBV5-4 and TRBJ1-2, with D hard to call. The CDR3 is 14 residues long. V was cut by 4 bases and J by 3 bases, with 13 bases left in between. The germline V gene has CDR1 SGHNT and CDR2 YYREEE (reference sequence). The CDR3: CASSGRIVDYGYTF. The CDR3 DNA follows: TGTGCCAGCAGCGGCCGAATTGTCGACTATGGCTACACCTTC.

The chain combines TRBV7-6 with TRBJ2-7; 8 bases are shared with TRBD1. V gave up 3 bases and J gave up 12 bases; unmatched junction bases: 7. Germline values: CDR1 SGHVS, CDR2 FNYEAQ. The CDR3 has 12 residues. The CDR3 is CASSFGDRIGYF. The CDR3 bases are TGTGCCAGCAGCTTCGGGGACAGGATCGGGTACTTC.